This T cell receptor beta chain appears in the sequencing data of a study of CD8 T cells in Susac syndrome. The CDR3 spans 14 residues. From germline, CDR1 is GTSNPN and CDR2 SVGIG (reference sequence). Trimming pared 3 bases from V and 6 bases from J, leaving 15 bases between. Reverse transcription of roughly 0.5 to 1 ug RNA used random hexamers. One entry per CDR3 protein results from TCRdb running MiXCR on the immunoSEQ multiplex PCR reads. This table holds just over 300,000 distinct CDR3 sequences, 92% found once. This clonotype was obtained from a human donor with multiple sclerosis. This rearrangement joins TRBV30 to TRBJ1-5; D is undetermined. The sample comprised CD4+ T cells from PBMCs. The CDR3 protein is CAWSRPVSGQPQHF. The CDR3 DNA is TGTGCCTGGAGCCGTCCGGTCAGCGGTCAGCCCCAGCATTTT.